Sequencing of this T cell receptor (beta chain) was carried out in a study of T cells expressing NK-cell markers. Notes on the study in general: In a few donors, dominant clonotypes made up roughly 28.3-65% of CD3+CD56-NKG2C+ cells. Questions lingered over whether expanded NKG2C+ T cell clones were HCMV-specific.

TCRdb reprocessed the 5' RACE reads; each CDR3 protein has one entry and no DNA is given. The table lists 550,000 to 600,000 distinct CDR3 sequences. The CDR3 extends over 13 amino acids. Remarks on this clonotype: The antigen is not known.

The V and J genes are TRBV12-3 or TRBV12-4 and TRBJ1-5. This TCR came from a man aged 18 to 30 in good health. Specimen: blood T cells: a sorted CD56 or NKG2C T cell subset, CD4+ or CD8+ T cells, or bulk PBMC T cells (not recorded which). Here the CDR3 reads CASSFGGGQPQHF.